Reported below is one T cell receptor (beta chain). Germline lookup yields CDR1 MNHEY and CDR2 SVGAGI. CDR3 length: 15 amino acids. V dropped 0 bases and J dropped 6 bases, with 15 bases sitting between them. Original data processing: Amplified reference gene primers provided the basis for estimating nucleated cell counts. Produced via immunoSEQ multiplex PCR; TCRdb's table is partial and in-frame only. The V and J calls and clone size are taken from that table; D and trimming were inferred from the DNA. The sample comprises approximately 12,000 clones, approximately 80% of which are singletons, and more than 3% rests with the top ten. The data derive from a study of blood T cell repertoires in COVID-19. Looking at the study overall: Sources were T cells, B-cell-depleted T cells, or PBMCs; the material itself was cDNA or gDNA.

The chain is built from TRBV6-5 and TRBJ2-7; D is possibly TRBD1 (6 bases). The TCR originated in a woman in her sixties or seventies with acute or convalescent COVID-19. Specimen: peripheral blood. The CDR3 DNA is TGTGCCAGCAGTTACTCGACGGGACAACGTTCCGAGCAGTACTTC. It codes for CASSYSTGQRSEQYF.